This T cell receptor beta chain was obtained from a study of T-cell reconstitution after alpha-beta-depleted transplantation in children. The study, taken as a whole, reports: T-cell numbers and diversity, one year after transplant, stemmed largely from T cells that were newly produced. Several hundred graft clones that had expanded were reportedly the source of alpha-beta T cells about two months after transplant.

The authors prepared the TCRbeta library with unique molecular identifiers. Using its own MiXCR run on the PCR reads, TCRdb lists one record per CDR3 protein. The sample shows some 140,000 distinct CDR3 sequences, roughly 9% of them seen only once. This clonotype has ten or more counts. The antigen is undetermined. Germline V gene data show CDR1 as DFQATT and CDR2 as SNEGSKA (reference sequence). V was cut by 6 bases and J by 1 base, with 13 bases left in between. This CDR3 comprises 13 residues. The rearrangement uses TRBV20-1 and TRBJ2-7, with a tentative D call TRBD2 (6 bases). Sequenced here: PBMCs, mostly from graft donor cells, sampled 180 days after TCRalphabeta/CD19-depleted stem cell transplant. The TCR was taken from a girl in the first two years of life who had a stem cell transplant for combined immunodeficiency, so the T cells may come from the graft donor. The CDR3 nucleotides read TGCAGTGCAACTTGGGACTCGTCCTACGAGCAGTACTTC. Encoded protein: CSATWDSSYEQYF.